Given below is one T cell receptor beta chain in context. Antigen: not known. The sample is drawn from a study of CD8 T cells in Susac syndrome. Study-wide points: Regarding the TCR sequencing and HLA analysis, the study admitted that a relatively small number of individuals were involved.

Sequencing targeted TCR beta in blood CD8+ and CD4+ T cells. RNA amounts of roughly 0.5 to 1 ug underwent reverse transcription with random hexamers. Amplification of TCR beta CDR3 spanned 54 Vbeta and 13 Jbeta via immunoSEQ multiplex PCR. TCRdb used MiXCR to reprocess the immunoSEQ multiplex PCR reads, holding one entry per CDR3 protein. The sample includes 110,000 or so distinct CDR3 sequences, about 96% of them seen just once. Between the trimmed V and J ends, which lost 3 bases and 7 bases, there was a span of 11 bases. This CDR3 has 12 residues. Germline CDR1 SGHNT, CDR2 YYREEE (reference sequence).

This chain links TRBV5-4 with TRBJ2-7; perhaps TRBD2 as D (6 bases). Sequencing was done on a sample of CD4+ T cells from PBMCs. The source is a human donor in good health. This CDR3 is CASSYKTREQYF. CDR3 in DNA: TGTGCCAGCAGCTATAAGACTAGAGAGCAGTACTTC.